This T cell receptor beta chain originates from a study of graft-versus-host responses after intestinal transplantation. Study at large: Each recipient received a multivisceral, liver-intestinal, or isolated intestinal graft. All recipients got anti-thymocyte globulin induction, then tacrolimus and steroids for approximately 3 years. Study-wide points: High graft-versus-host to host-versus-graft T cell clonal ratios marked allografts of patients with graft-donor macrochimerism. There were GvH clones found in recipient marrow, and some of them appeared first in ileum or blood.

With respect to this clone: Its antigen is not identified.

Libraries were prepared by immunoSEQ multiplex PCR; TCRdb keeps only in-frame clonotypes and omits some of them. The data contain fewer than 120,000 clones, 85% to 95% of them singletons. V was shortened by 0 bases and J by 4 bases, with 11 bases between the two germline ends. Germline lookup yields CDR1 SGHDN and CDR2 FVKESK. The CDR3 sequence is 15 residues long. The source was unstimulated CD8+ T cells sorted from spleen or lymph node cells, collected before intestinal transplant. This receptor was obtained from a human donor who received an intestinal transplant. This chain joins TRBV14 and TRBJ2-3; D not resolved. In DNA, the CDR3 is TGTGCCAGCAGCCAAGATTTTACAAGACCAGATACGCAGTATTTT. This codes for CASSQDFTRPDTQYF.